These T cell receptor beta chains were read from a single sample in a study of regulatory T cells in long-lasting Graves disease. One entry per CDR3 protein results from TCRdb running MiXCR on the multiplex PCR reads. The sample comprises 700,000 or so distinct CDR3 sequences, 25% to 35% of which are singletons, and about two fifths rests with the top ten. The starting material was peripheral blood mononuclear cells (PBMCs), obtained when the disease was refractory, from a patient treated with antithyroid drugs. The receptors were gathered from a female donor with Graves disease. Both conserved end residues are part of each CDR3. D genes are given only for firm matches. A row's size may be missing; if present it is once, few, many or a size class.

v_call	clone_size	d_call	j_call	cdr3_nt	cdr3_aa
TRBV15	-	-	TRBJ1-5	TGTGCCACCAGCATAGGACAGACCAATCAGCCCCAGCATTTT	CATSIGQTNQPQHF
TRBV11-2	many	-	TRBJ2-1	TGTGCCAGCAGCTTAGATTATGTGGGATATGAGCAGTTCTTC	CASSLDYVGYEQFF
TRBV19	few	-	TRBJ1-5	TGTGCCAGTAGTATACCTGGGGGGTATAGCAATCAGCCCCAGCATTTT	CASSIPGGYSNQPQHF
TRBV7-9	few	-	TRBJ2-2	TGTGCCAGCAGCTTAGGGTTCCTTCGGACAGAGAACACCGGGGAGCTGTTTTTT	CASSLGFLRTENTGELFF
TRBV15	-	TRBD1	TRBJ1-1	TGTGCCACCAGCAGAAAACACGGACAGGGACCTGCTTTCTTT	CATSRKHGQGPAFF
TRBV12-3/TRBV12-4	few	-	TRBJ1-2	TGTGCCAGCAGTTTACATAATGGCTACACCTTC	CASSLHNGYTF
TRBV19	-	-	TRBJ1-1	TGTGCCAGTAGTATTTTCGACATTTATATGAACACTGAAGCTTTCTTT	CASSIFDIYMNTEAFF
TRBV20-1	few	-	TRBJ1-1	TGCAGTGCTAGTTTACTTCGCCCGTTTTTGAACACTGAAGCTTTCTTT	CSASLLRPFLNTEAFF
TRBV7-3	few	-	TRBJ1-2	TGTGCCAGCAACCCCCAGGGCGGCAACTATGGCTACACCTTC	CASNPQGGNYGYTF
TRBV6-1	-	-	TRBJ1-5	TGTGCCAGCAGTGAAGTAAATAGCAATCAGCCCCAGCATTTT	CASSEVNSNQPQHF
TRBV28	many	-	TRBJ1-1	TGTGCCAGCAGTTTACCAGTTGTGAACACTGAAGCTTTCTTT	CASSLPVVNTEAFF
TRBV14	-	TRBD1	TRBJ1-2	TGTGCCAGCAGCCAAAAGAGACAGGGCTATGGCTACACCTTC	CASSQKRQGYGYTF